This T cell receptor (beta chain) derives from a study of cytomegalovirus exposure and HLA in healthy donors. Looking at the study overall: Counted in an early data release were 85 million or so unique TCRs from HLA-typed donors.

Unrecorded immune exposures were likely, despite nominal health at sampling. Comment on this clone: As yet, its antigen is unknown. One end of the junction does not line up with germline, which may come from a read error.

PCR involved 60 Vbeta and 13 Jbeta primers. Assay used: immunoSEQ multiplex PCR; TCRdb lists only in-frame clones, some missing. In the table there are about 180,000 clones, approximately 82% of which are singletons. The germline gives CDR1 SGHRS, CDR2 YFSETQ. The CDR3 consists of 15 residues. Study outcomes and limitations: The records held CMV serostatus as the only immune exposure information. Segments of the TCR beta V type were, in most cases, productive about 87% or about 30% of the time in an earlier analysis.

The receptor comes from a woman aged 25 to 39 in good health and CMV-seronegative. Sequencing input: PBMCs. V usage is TRBV5-1 and J usage is TRBJ2-5; possible D gene TRBD1, 6 bases. This CDR3 reads CVSSFAAQGRETQYF. CDR3 DNA sequence: TGCGTCAGCAGCTTCGCAGCACAGGGCCGAGAGACCCAGTACTTC. Supplemented by reference TRBV5-1 and TRBJ2-5, the full variable domain reads KAGVTQTPRYLIKTRGQQVTLSCSPISGHRSVSWYQQTPGQGLQFLFEYFSETQRNKGNFPGRFSGRQFSNSRSEMNVSTLELGDSALYLCVSSFAAQGRETQYFGPGTRLLVL.